The present T cell receptor beta chain was sequenced within a study of blood T cell repertoires in COVID-19. About the research overall: From T cells, B-cell-depleted T cells, or PBMCs came the material, which was cDNA or gDNA.

The CDR3 is 16 amino acids. V lost 5 bases and J lost 2; bases outside the gene matches: 8. CDR1 is SEHNR, CDR2 FQNEAQ, per germline (reference sequence). Data came from immunoSEQ multiplex PCR; TCRdb stores just in-frame clones and leaves some out. This table has roughly 230,000 clones, roughly four fifths appearing once. This clone was observed a single time. Recruitment covered about two dozen US areas and drew participants whose ages spanned about 18 to 95 years. The clonotype originates from a woman aged 60-70 years who had recovered from COVID-19. The genes are TRBV7-9 and TRBJ2-7, with 11 nucleotides matching TRBD2. The sequencing sample was made of PBMCs or T cells enriched from blood (not recorded which). The CDR3 spells CASSMTSSGRPYEQYF. The DNA of the CDR3 is TGTGCCAGCAGCATGACCTCTAGCGGGAGGCCCTACGAGCAGTACTTC.